These 27 T cell receptor beta chains came from one sample sequenced in a study of human T cells and chemical hapten exposure. One entry per CDR3 protein results from TCRdb running MiXCR on the RACE reads. This sample has approximately 260,000 distinct CDR3 sequences, with about 7.7% found just once. Time point of the sample: pre-sensitization, week 0. Treatment in this sample: therapeutic diphenylcyclopropenone sensitization with weekly scalp DPC. Sequencing used whole blood, obtained in connection with sensitization to the hapten diphenylcyclopropenone (DPC). All receptors derive from a man younger than 30 with alopecia areata. Some clones in this sample may be carry-over from other donors' samples.

The table lists this clonotype with many counts. This rearrangement joins TRBV9 to TRBJ2-7; 7 bases fit TRBD1. This CDR3 comprises 16 residues. Trimming at V came to 3 bases and at J to 5 bases, leaving 14 bases not matched to a gene. The germline CDR1 and CDR2 sequences are SGDLS and YYNGEE. The DNA of the CDR3 is TGTGCCAGCAGCGCCTCGACAGGGCTGGACGGCGACGAGCAGTACTTC. This translates into CASSASTGLDGDEQYF.

This clonotype was observed a few times. The chain uses TRBV20-1 and TRBJ2-3; 8 nucleotides agree with TRBD1. Per the germline V gene, CDR1 is DFQATT and CDR2 is SNEGSKA (reference sequence). This CDR3 contains 16 residues. J lost 5 bases, V lost 0 bases, and 10 bases had no gene match. DNA of the CDR3: TGCAGTGCTAGAGATCAAACCGGGACAGGCGGAGATACGCAGTATTTT. It yields the protein CSARDQTGTGGDTQYF.

This clonotype appeared a few times. DNA for the CDR3: TGCAGTGCAGGCAGGGGCGTTAATCAGCCCCAGCATTTT. Residues: CSAGRGVNQPQHF. The rearrangement uses TRBV20-1 and TRBJ1-5, with a possible D match to TRBD1 (6 bases). CDR3 length equals 13 residues. Trimming stripped 6 bases from V and 4 bases from J, with 13 bases between. CDR1 and CDR2 from the germline V gene are DFQATT and SNEGSKA (reference sequence).

This clonotype was found many times. The J gene is TRBJ2-5, the V gene TRBV10-2; the match to TRBD2 covers 13 bases. This CDR3 spans 15 amino acids. Losses at the gene ends were 7 bases for V and 9 bases for J; bases not matched to a gene: 11. Germline CDR1 WSHSY, CDR2 SAAADI. The DNA for the CDR3 is TGCGCCAGCACCTCGACTAGCGGGGGGATAGGGGCCCAGTACTTC. Translation: CASTSTSGGIGAQYF.

This clonotype was seen only a few times. The chain is built from TRBV20-1 and TRBJ1-5; no definite D call. The CDR3 consists of 13 residues. Trimming stripped 1 base from V and 2 bases from J, with 6 bases between. Germline CDR1 and CDR2: DFQATT and SNEGSKA (reference sequence). The CDR3: CSARGAGNQPQHF. The CDR3 DNA is TGCAGTGCTAGAGGGGCAGGCAATCAGCCCCAGCATTTT.

The chain's CDR3 is CASSYQVADTQYF. The CDR3 coding sequence is TGTGCCAGCAGCTACCAGGTCGCAGATACGCAGTATTTT. The chain combines TRBV7-9 with TRBJ2-3; D gene unclear. Germline V gene lookup returns CDR1 SEHNR and CDR2 FQNEAQ (reference sequence). The V end lost 4 bases, the J end lost 4 bases, and 9 bases lay between the germline ends. This CDR3 contains 13 residues. Full variable domain (remainder filled in from reference TRBV7-9 and TRBJ2-3): DTGVSQNPRHKITKRGQNVTFRCDPISEHNRLYWYRQTLGQGPEFLTYFQNEAQLEKSRLLSDRFSAERPKGSFSTLEIQRTEQGDSAMYLCASSYQVADTQYFGPGTRLTVL.

This clonotype was counted only a few times. The CDR3 spells CASSLRGGSQPQHF. CDR3 DNA: TGCGCCAGCAGCTTGAGAGGGGGCAGTCAGCCCCAGCATTTT. The rearrangement uses TRBV5-1 and TRBJ1-5, with 7 bases identical to TRBD1. From germline, CDR1 is SGHRS and CDR2 YFSETQ. This CDR3 comprises 14 residues. J was trimmed by 6 bases and V by 1 base; bases with no gene match: 4.

This clonotype was found a few times. The chain carries TRBV5-1 and TRBJ1-1; D perhaps matches TRBD1 (5 bases). Germline loops: CDR1 SGHRS, CDR2 YFSETQ. The V end was cut by 2 bases, the J end by 3 bases, with 11 bases between. The CDR3 contains 14 residues. The CDR3 sequence: CASSFLGPDTEAFF. CDR3 DNA sequence: TGCGCCAGCAGCTTCTTGGGGCCGGACACTGAAGCTTTCTTT.

In this sample, this clonotype turned up once. This chain uses TRBV12-3 or TRBV12-4 with TRBJ2-3, with D perhaps matching TRBD1 (5 bases). This CDR3 has 14 amino acids. V shed 2 bases and J shed 2 bases, with 8 bases lying between them. The CDR3 DNA sequence: TGTGCCAGCAGTTTAAGACAGCCCACAGATACGCAGTATTTT. This translates into CASSLRQPTDTQYF.

There are many counts of this clonotype. This rearrangement joins TRBV6-2 or TRBV6-3 to TRBJ2-7; possible D gene TRBD1, 5 bases. V lost 3 bases, J lost 3 bases, and 9 bases lay in between. The CDR3 extends over 13 amino acids. From germline, CDR1 is MNHEY and CDR2 SVGEGT. CDR3 amino acids: CASSYGAYYEQYV. For the CDR3, the DNA is TGTGCCAGCAGTTATGGGGCCTACTACGAGCAGTACGTC.

The chain couples TRBV18 to TRBJ1-2, with no clear D. Per germline, CDR1 KGHSH and CDR2 LQKENI. The CDR3 has 17 residues. Trimming took 0 bases from V and 3 from J, leaving 17 bases between them. The CDR3 sequence: CASSPPFSGVGYYGYTF. CDR3 nucleotides: TGTGCCAGCTCACCACCGTTCTCCGGGGTGGGGTACTATGGCTACACCTTC.

The chain couples TRBV7-9 to TRBJ2-5; 10 positions agree with TRBD1. V was clipped by 4 bases and J by 5 bases; unmatched bases: 10. CDR1 SEHNR and CDR2 FQNEAQ come from the germline V gene (reference sequence). The length of the CDR3 is 16 residues. The CDR3 loop reads CASSSQTGGGEETQYF. The CDR3 nucleotides are TGTGCCAGCAGCTCTCAGACAGGGGGCGGCGAGGAGACCCAGTACTTC.

CDR3 DNA: TGTGCCAGCAGCCCCGAATATGGCTACACCTTC. Its translation is CASSPEYGYTF. The V gene is TRBV11-2, the J gene TRBJ1-2; no definite D call. Per germline, CDR1 SGHAT and CDR2 FQNNGV. CDR3 length: 11 residues. Between the trimmed V and J ends, which lost 5 bases and 5 bases, there was a span of 6 bases.

This clonotype was observed a handful of times. J is TRBJ2-1 and V is TRBV27; 9 bases map to TRBD1. Germline loops: CDR1 MNHEY, CDR2 SMNVEV (reference sequence). This CDR3 spans 15 amino acids. The V gene end was trimmed by 3 bases and the J gene end by 9 bases; junction bases not matched to a gene: 9. As DNA, the CDR3 is TGTGCCAGCAGTTTTAGGTGGACAGGGGATACTGAGCAGTTCTTC. Encoded protein: CASSFRWTGDTEQFF.

This clonotype was seen a handful of times. This chain uses TRBV4-1 with TRBJ1-2; D perhaps matches TRBD1 (6 bases). Trimming shortened V by 1 base and J by 8 bases, and 14 bases separated the two germline ends. The germline V gene encodes CDR1 MGHRA and CDR2 YSYEKL. The CDR3 has 14 residues. The CDR3 DNA reads as TGCGCCAGCAGCCAAGTACCAGGGGATGAAGGCTACACCTTC. It translates to CASSQVPGDEGYTF.

This clonotype was picked up many times. This chain links TRBV7-2 with TRBJ1-1; D is perhaps TRBD1 (5 bases). V dropped 5 bases and J dropped 7 bases, with 17 bases sitting between them. The CDR3 runs 14 residues. The germline V gene encodes CDR1 SGHTA and CDR2 FQGNSA. As DNA, the CDR3 is TGTGCCAGCAGCCCAGAGCCAGGGAGAAATGAAGCTTTCTTT. Its protein is CASSPEPGRNEAFF.

In nucleotides, the CDR3 is TGTGCCAGCAGTTACTCTCTTTGGGGGAGACCTGAAGCTTTCTTT. Its translation is CASSYSLWGRPEAFF. This chain links TRBV6-2 or TRBV6-3 with TRBJ1-1; weak D call: TRBD1 (5 bases). Germline CDR1 is MNHEY and CDR2 is SVGEGT. Deletions cut 0 bases from V and 6 bases from J, with 14 bases between. This CDR3 is 15 amino acids long.

The rearrangement uses TRBV14 and TRBJ2-1; 8 bases align to TRBD2. Germline V gene lookup returns CDR1 SGHDN and CDR2 FVKESK. CDR3 length equals 18 residues. Trimming at V came to 0 bases and at J to 2 bases, leaving 9 bases not matched to a gene. This CDR3 is CASSQDRWAGGTYNEQFF. The CDR3 DNA reads as TGTGCCAGCAGCCAAGATCGTTGGGCGGGGGGCACCTACAATGAGCAGTTCTTC. The whole variable domain, filled in from reference TRBV14 and TRBJ2-1, reads EAGVTQFPSHSVIEKGQTVTLRCDPISGHDNLYWYRRVMGKEIKFLLHFVKESKQDESGMPNNRFLAERTGGTYSTLKVQPAELEDSGVYFCASSQDRWAGGTYNEQFFGPGTRLTVL.

This clonotype showed up just a few times. The genes are TRBV7-8 and TRBJ1-2; a weak D match, TRBD1 (6 bases). The V gene's germline CDR1 is SGHVS and CDR2 FQNEAQ. Trimming stripped 5 bases from V and 7 bases from J, with 11 bases between. The CDR3 totals 12 residues. The CDR3 region has the DNA TGTGCCAGCAGCCCGACAGGAACTGGCTACACCTTC. It encodes CASSPTGTGYTF.

This clonotype has ten or more counts. V is TRBV7-2 and J is TRBJ2-1; D unclear. Trimming pared 1 base from V and 7 bases from J, leaving 17 bases between. Germline V CDR1 and CDR2: SGHTA, FQGNSA. This CDR3 has 16 residues. The CDR3 bases are TGTGCCAGCAGCTTAGAGGTGGGGTCCGGACGAAATGAGCAGTTCTTC. This translates into CASSLEVGSGRNEQFF. Variable domain in full (rest from reference TRBV7-2 and TRBJ2-1): GAGVSQSPSNKVTEKGKDVELRCDPISGHTALYWYRQSLGQGLEFLIYFQGNSAPDKSGLPSDRFSAERTGGSVSTLTIQRTQQEDSAVYLCASSLEVGSGRNEQFFGPGTRLTVL.

This clonotype was observed many times. The chain is built from TRBV11-2 and TRBJ2-1; 12 nucleotides align to TRBD2. The CDR3 runs to 16 residues. Germline loops: CDR1 SGHAT, CDR2 FQNNGV. V was clipped by 5 bases and J by 3 bases; unmatched bases: 5. The CDR3 DNA reads as TGTGCCAGCAGCCCATGGACTAGCGGGGACTACAATGAGCAGTTCTTC. Translated, it gives CASSPWTSGDYNEQFF.

The CDR3 here is CSAREPFRGNTEAFF. The CDR3 DNA sequence: TGCAGTGCTAGAGAACCCTTTAGAGGGAACACTGAAGCTTTCTTT. The J gene is TRBJ1-1, the V gene TRBV20-1; no definite D call. The CDR3 consists of 15 residues. Germline CDR1 DFQATT, CDR2 SNEGSKA (reference sequence). V lost 0 bases and J lost 1, with 12 bases in between.

This clonotype appeared a few times. The chain employs TRBV7-6 and TRBJ2-7, with a possible D match to TRBD2 (6 bases). The germline V gene has CDR1 SGHVS and CDR2 FNYEAQ. The CDR3 totals 14 residues. Trimming took 1 base from V and 4 from J, leaving 11 bases between them. CDR3 amino acids: CASSLDTGGYEQYF. CDR3 DNA sequence: TGTGCCAGCAGCTTAGATACAGGAGGGTACGAGCAGTACTTC.

This clonotype was seen at least ten times. The V and J genes are TRBV15 and TRBJ2-2; TRBD2 matches 8 bases. The CDR3 extends over 18 amino acids. CDR1 is LNHNV and CDR2 is YYDKDF in the germline V gene (reference sequence). The junction had 11 bases not matched to a gene; V was cut back by 3 bases and J by 2 bases. As DNA, the CDR3 is TGTGCCACCAGCAGGATGCCGGGAGGGGGAACTAACACCGGGGAGCTGTTTTTT. It translates to CATSRMPGGGTNTGELFF.

This clonotype was counted between two and nine times. The chain carries TRBV12-3 or TRBV12-4 and TRBJ1-4; D is unresolved. The CDR3 is made up of 15 amino acids. The V gene lost 3 bases and the J gene lost 2 bases, with 10 bases spanning the gap. CDR3 nucleotides: TGTGCCAGCAGTTTTTCACAGCCGACTAATGAAAAACTGTTTTTT. Translating gives CASSFSQPTNEKLFF.

The V gene is TRBV27, the J gene TRBJ1-6; D possibly corresponds to TRBD1 (5 bases). Trimming took 3 bases from V and 10 from J, leaving 16 bases between them. Per the germline V gene, CDR1 is MNHEY and CDR2 is SMNVEV (reference sequence). This CDR3 region has 15 residues. CDR3 residues: CASSFLGTAGSPLHF. CDR3 sequence (DNA): TGTGCCAGCAGTTTCCTGGGGACGGCGGGCTCACCCCTCCACTTT.

The chain links TRBV4-2 to TRBJ2-1; 10 positions match TRBD2. Trimming took 1 base from V and 8 from J; bases not matched to a gene: 5. Per germline, CDR1 LGHNA and CDR2 YNFKEQ. The CDR3 consists of 15 residues. As DNA, the CDR3 is TGTGCCAGCAGCCAAGCAGAGCGGGGGGGTGATGAGCAGTTCTTC. The encoded protein is CASSQAERGGDEQFF.